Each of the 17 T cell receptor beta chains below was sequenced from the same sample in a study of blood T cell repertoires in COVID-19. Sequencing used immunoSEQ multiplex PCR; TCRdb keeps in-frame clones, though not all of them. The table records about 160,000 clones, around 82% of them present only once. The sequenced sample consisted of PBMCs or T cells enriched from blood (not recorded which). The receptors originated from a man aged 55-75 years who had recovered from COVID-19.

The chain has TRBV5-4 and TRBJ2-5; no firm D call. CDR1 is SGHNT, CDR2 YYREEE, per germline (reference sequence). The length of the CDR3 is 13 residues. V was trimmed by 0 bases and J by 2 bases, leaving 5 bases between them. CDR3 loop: CASSLDSQETQYF. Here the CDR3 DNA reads TGTGCCAGCAGCTTGGACAGTCAAGAGACCCAGTACTTC.

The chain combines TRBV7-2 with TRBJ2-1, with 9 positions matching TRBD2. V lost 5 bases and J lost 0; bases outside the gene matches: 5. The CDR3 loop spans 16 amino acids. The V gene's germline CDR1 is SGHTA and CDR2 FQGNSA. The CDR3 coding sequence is TGTGCCAGCAGCAAGACTAGCGGAAACTCCTACAATGAGCAGTTCTTC. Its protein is CASSKTSGNSYNEQFF. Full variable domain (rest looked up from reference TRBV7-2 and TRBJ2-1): GAGVSQSPSNKVTEKGKDVELRCDPISGHTALYWYRQSLGQGLEFLIYFQGNSAPDKSGLPSDRFSAERTGGSVSTLTIQRTQQEDSAVYLCASSKTSGNSYNEQFFGPGTRLTVL.

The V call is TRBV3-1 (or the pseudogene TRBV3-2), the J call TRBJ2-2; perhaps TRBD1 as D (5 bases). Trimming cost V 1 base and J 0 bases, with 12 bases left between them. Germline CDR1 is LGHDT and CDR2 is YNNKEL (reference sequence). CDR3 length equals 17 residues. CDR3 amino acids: CASSQGWKGANTGELFF. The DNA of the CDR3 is TGTGCCAGCAGCCAAGGTTGGAAAGGGGCGAACACCGGGGAGCTGTTTTTT.

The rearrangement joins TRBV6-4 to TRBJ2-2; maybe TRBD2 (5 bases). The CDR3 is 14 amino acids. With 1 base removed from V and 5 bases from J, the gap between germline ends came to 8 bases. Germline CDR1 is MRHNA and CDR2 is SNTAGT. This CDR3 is CASSDFGDTGELFF. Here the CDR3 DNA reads TGTGCCAGCAGTGACTTCGGGGATACCGGGGAGCTGTTTTTT.

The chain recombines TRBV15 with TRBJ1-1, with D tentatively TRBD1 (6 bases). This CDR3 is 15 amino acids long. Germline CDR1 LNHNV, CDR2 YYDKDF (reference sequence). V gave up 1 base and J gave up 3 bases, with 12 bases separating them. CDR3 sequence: CATSRARQDYTEAFF. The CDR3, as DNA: TGTGCCACCAGCAGAGCAAGACAGGATTACACTGAAGCTTTCTTT.

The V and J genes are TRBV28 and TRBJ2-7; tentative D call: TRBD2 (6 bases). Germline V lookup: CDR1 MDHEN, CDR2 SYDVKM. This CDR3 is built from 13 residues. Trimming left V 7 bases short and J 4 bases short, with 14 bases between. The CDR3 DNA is TGTGCCAGCACTTATTTGCGGGGTTACGAGCAGTACTTC. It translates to CASTYLRGYEQYF.

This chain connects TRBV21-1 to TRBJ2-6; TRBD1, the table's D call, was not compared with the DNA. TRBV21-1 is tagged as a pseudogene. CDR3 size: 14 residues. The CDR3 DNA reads TGTGCCAGCAGCCCCGGGACAGGGCGCAACGTCCTGACTTTC. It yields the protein CASSPGTGRNVLTF.

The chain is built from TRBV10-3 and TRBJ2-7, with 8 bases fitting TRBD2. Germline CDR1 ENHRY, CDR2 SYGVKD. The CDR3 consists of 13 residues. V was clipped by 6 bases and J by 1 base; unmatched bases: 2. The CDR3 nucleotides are TGTGCCATCAGGACTAGCGCTTCCTACGAGCAGTACTTC. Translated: CAIRTSASYEQYF.

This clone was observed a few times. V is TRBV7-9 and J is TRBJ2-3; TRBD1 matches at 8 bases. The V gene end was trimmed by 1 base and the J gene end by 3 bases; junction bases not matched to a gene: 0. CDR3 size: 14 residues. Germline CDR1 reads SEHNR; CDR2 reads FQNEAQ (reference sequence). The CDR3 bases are TGTGCCAGCAGCTTAGGGACAGGGACAGATACGCAGTATTTT. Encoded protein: CASSLGTGTDTQYF.

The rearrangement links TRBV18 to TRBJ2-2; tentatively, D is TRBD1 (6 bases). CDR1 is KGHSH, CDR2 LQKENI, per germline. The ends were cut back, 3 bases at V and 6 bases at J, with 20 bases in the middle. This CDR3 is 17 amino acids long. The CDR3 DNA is TGTGCCAGCTCACCCAACAGGGACCCCAGTGGCTCCGGGGAGCTGTTTTTT. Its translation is CASSPNRDPSGSGELFF.

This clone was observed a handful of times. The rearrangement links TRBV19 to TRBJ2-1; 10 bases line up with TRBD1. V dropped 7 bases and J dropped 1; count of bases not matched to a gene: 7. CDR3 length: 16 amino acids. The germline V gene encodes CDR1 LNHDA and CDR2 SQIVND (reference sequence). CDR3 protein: CASIGDRGTSYNEQFF. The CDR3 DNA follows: TGTGCCAGTATAGGGGACAGGGGAACTTCCTACAATGAGCAGTTCTTC.

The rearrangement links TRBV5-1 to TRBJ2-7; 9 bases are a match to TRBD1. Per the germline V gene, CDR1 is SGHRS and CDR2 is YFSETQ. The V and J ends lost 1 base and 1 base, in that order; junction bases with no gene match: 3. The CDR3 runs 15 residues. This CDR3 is CASSLTGTGSYEQYF. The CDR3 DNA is TGCGCCAGCAGCTTGACCGGGACAGGGTCCTACGAGCAGTACTTC.

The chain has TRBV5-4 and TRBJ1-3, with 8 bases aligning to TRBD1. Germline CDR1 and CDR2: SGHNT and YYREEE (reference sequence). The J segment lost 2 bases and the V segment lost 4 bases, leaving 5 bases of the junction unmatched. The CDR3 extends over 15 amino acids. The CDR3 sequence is CASSMLQGAGNTIYF. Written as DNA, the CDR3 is TGTGCCAGCAGCATGCTACAGGGGGCTGGAAACACCATATATTTT.

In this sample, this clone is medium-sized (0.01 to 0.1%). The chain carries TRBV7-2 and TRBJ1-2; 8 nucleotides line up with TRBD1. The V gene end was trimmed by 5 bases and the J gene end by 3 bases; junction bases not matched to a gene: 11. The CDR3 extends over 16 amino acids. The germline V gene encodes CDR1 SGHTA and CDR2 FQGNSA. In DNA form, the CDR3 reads TGTGCCAGCAGCCCCCAGGGGGCGTCGTACGACTATGGCTACACCTTC. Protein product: CASSPQGASYDYGYTF. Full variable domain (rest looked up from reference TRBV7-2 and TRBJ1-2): GAGVSQSPSNKVTEKGKDVELRCDPISGHTALYWYRQSLGQGLEFLIYFQGNSAPDKSGLPSDRFSAERTGGSVSTLTIQRTQQEDSAVYLCASSPQGASYDYGYTFGSGTRLTVV.

CDR3 in amino acids: CASSVGPGVYEQYF. DNA for the CDR3: TGTGCCAGCAGCGTAGGTCCAGGGGTATACGAGCAGTACTTC. The V call is TRBV9, the J call TRBJ2-7; D might be TRBD1 (6 bases). The CDR3 has 14 residues. V lost 0 bases, J lost 4 bases, and 11 bases lay in between. Germline CDR1 reads SGDLS; CDR2 reads YYNGEE.

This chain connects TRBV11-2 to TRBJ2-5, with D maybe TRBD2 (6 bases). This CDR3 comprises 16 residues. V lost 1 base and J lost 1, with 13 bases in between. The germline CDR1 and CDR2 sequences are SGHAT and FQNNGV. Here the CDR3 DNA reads TGTGCCAGCAGCTTAGCCCCACGGGGGTTCCAAGAGACCCAGTACTTC. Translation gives CASSLAPRGFQETQYF.

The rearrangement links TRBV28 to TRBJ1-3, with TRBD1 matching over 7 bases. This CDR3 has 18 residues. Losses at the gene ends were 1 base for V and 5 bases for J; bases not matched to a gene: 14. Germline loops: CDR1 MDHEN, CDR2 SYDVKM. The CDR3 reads CASSLSWVRGGGRNTIYF. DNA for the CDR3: TGTGCCAGCAGTTTATCATGGGTGAGAGGGGGCGGACGAAACACCATATATTTT.